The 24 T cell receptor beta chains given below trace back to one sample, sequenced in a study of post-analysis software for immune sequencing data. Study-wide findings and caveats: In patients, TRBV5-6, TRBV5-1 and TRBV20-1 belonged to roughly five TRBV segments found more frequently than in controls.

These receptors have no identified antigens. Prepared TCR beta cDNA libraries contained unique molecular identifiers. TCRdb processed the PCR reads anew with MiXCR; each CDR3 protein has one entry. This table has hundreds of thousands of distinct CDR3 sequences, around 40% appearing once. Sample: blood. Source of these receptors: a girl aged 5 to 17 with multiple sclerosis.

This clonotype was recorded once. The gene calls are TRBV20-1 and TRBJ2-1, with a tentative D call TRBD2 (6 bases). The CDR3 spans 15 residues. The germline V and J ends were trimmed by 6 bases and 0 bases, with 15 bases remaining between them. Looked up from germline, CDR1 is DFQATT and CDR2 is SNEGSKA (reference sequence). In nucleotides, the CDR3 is TGCAGTGCCCTGGGACTCATTAGCTCCTACAATGAGCAGTTCTTC. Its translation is CSALGLISSYNEQFF.

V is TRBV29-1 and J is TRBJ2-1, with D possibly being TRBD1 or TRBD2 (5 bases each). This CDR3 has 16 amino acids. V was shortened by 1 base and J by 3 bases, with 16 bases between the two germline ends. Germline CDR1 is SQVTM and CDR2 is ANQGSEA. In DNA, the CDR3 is TGCAGCGTTGAAGGGTGGAGAGGGGCGATCTACAATGAGCAGTTCTTC. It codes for CSVEGWRGAIYNEQFF.

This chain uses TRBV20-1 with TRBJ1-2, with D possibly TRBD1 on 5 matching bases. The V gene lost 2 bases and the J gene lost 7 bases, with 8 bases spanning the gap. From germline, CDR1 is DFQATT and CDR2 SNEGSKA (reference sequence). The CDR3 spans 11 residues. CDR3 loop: CSARQGGGYTF. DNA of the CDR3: TGCAGTGCTAGACAGGGCGGTGGCTACACCTTC.

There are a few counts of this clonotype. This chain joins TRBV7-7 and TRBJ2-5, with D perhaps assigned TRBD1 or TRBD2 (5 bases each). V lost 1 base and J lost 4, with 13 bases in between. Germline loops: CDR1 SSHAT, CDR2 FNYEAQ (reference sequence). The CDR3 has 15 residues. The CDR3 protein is CASSLGQGDGETQYF. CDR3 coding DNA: TGTGCCAGCAGCTTAGGCCAGGGAGACGGAGAGACCCAGTACTTC.

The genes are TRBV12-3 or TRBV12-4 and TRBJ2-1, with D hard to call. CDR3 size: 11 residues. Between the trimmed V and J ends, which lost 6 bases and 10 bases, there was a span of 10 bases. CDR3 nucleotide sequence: TGTGCCAGCAGGCTCCGGGCCGAGCAGTTCTTC. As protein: CASRLRAEQFF.

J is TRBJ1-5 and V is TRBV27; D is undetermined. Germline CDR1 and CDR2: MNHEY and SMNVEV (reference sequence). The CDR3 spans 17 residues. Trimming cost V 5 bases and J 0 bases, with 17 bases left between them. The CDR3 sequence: CASSTSGSGTSNQPQHF. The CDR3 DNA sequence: TGTGCCAGCAGTACCTCCGGGAGCGGCACTAGCAATCAGCCCCAGCATTTT.

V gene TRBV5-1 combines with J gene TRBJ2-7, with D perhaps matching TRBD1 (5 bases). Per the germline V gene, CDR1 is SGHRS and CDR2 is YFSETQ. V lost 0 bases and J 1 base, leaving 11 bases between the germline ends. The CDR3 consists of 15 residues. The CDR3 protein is CASSLGGFVSYEQYF. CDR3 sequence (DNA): TGCGCCAGCAGCTTGGGGGGCTTCGTATCCTACGAGCAGTACTTC.

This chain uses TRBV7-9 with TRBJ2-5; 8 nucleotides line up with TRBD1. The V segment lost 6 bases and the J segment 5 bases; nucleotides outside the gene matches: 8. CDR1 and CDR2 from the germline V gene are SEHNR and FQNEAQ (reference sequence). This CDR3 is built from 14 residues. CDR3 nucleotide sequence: TGTGCCAGCAGTCGGACAGGGACCGGGGAGACCCAGTACTTC. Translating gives CASSRTGTGETQYF.

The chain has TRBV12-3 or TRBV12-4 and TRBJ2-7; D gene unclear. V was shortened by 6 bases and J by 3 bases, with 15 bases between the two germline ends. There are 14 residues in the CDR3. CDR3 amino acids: CASSQGSRYYEQYF. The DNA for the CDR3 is TGTGCCAGCAGCCAAGGCAGTCGATACTACGAGCAGTACTTC.

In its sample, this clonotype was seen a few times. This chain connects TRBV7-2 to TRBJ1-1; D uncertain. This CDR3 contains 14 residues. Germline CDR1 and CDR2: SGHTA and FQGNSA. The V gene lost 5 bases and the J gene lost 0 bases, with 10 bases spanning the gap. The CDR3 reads CASSPQTMNTEAFF. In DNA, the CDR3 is TGTGCCAGCAGCCCACAGACGATGAACACTGAAGCTTTCTTT.

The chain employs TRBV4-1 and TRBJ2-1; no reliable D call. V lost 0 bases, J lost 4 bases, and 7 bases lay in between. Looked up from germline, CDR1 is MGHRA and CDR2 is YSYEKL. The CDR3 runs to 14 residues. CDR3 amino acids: CASSQDPIYNEQFF. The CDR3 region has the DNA TGCGCCAGCAGCCAAGATCCCATATACAATGAGCAGTTCTTC.

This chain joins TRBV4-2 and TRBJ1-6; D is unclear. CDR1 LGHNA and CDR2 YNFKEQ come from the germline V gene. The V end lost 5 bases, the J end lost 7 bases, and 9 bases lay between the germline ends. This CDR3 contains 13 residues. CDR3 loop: CASSVGANSPLHF. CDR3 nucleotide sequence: TGTGCCAGCAGCGTAGGCGCCAATTCACCCCTCCACTTT.

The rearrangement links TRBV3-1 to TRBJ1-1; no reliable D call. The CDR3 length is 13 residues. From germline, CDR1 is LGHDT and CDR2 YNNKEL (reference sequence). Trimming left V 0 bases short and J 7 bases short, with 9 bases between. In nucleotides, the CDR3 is TGTGCCAGCAGCCAAGATGAACAGTTTGAAGCTTTCTTT. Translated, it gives CASSQDEQFEAFF.

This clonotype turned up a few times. CDR3 loop: CASSYSRLAGGGTQYF. The CDR3 DNA is TGTGCCAGCAGTTACTCGAGACTAGCGGGAGGGGGAACGCAGTATTTT. J is TRBJ2-3 and V is TRBV6-5; TRBD2 matches 14 bases. The CDR3 contains 16 residues. After removal of 0 bases from V and 9 bases from J, the junction contained 5 bases not matched to a gene. Germline V gene data show CDR1 as MNHEY and CDR2 as SVGAGI.

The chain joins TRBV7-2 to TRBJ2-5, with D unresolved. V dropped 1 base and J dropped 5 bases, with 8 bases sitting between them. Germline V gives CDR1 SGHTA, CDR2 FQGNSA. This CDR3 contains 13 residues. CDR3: CASSLVAEETQYF. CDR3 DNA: TGTGCCAGCAGCTTAGTAGCCGAGGAGACCCAGTACTTC.

CDR3 in amino acids: CASSPGTESYEQYF. In DNA, the CDR3 is TGCGCCAGCAGTCCCGGGACAGAGTCGTACGAGCAGTACTTC. The genes are TRBV5-1 and TRBJ2-5; 7 bases fit TRBD1. Gene TRBJ2-7 matches the end of the DNA better, so the J call may be wrong. The CDR3 length is 14 residues. Per the germline V gene, CDR1 is SGHRS and CDR2 is YFSETQ.

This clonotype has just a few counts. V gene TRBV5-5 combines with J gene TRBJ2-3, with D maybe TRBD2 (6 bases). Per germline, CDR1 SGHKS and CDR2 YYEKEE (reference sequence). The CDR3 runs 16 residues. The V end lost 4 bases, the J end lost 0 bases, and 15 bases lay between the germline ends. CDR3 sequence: CASSPEGGPSTDTQYF. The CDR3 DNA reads TGTGCCAGCAGCCCTGAAGGAGGGCCTAGCACAGATACGCAGTATTTT.

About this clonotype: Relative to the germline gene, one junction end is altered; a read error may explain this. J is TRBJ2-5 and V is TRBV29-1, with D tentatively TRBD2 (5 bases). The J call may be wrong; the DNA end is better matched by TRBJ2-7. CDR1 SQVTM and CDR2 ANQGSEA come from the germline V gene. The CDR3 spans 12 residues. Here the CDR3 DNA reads TGCAACGTTGAAGAGGGCAGTTCCGAGCAGTACTTC. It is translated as CNVEEGSSEQYF.

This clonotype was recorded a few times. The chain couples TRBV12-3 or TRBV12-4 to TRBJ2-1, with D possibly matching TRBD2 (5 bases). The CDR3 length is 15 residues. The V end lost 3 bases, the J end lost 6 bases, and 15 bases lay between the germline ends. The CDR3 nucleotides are TGTGCCAGCAGTTTTTGGGCTTCGGGGAGCAATGAGCAGTTCTTC. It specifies CASSFWASGSNEQFF.

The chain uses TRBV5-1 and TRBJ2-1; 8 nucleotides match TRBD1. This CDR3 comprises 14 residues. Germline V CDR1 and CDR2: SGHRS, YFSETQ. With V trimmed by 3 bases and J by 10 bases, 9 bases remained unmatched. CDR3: CASSSTGEISEQFF. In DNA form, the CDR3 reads TGCGCCAGCAGCTCGACAGGGGAGATCAGCGAGCAGTTCTTC.

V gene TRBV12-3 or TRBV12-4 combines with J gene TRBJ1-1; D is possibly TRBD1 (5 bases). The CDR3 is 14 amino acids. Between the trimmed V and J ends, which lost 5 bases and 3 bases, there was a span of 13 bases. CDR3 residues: CASSPAQGHTEAFF. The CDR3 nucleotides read TGTGCCAGCAGTCCTGCGCAGGGTCACACTGAAGCTTTCTTT.

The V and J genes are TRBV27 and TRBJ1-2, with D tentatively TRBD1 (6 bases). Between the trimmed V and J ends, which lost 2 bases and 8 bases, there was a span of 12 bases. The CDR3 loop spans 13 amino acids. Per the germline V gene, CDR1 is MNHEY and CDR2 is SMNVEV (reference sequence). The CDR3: CASSLLTGTGYTF. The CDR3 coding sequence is TGTGCCAGCAGTTTACTTACAGGGACGGGCTACACCTTC.

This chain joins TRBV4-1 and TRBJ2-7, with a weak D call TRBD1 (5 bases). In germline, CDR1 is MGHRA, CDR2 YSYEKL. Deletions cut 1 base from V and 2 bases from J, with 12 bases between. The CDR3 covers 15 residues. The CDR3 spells CASSQGTRPTYEQYF. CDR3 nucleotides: TGCGCCAGCAGCCAAGGGACAAGGCCTACCTACGAGCAGTACTTC.

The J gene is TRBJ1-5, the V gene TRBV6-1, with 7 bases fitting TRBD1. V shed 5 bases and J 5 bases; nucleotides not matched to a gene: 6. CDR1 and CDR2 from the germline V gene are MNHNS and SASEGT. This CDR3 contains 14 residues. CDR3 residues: CASSPGRGDQPQHF. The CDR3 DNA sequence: TGTGCCAGCAGTCCGGGCAGGGGGGATCAGCCCCAGCATTTT.